This T cell receptor beta chain was obtained from a study of T-cell memory formation after mild COVID-19. CDR3 length: 15 amino acids. The V gene lost 1 base and the J gene lost 0 bases, with 8 bases spanning the gap. Germline assignment: CDR1 KGHSH and CDR2 LQKENI. Libraries for TCRalpha and TCRbeta carried sample barcodes and unique molecular identifiers via 5'RACE. From the 5' RACE reads, TCRdb called clonotypes with MiXCR, one entry per CDR3 protein. The sample records a few hundred thousand distinct CDR3 sequences, 9.4% being singletons. J is TRBJ2-3 and V is TRBV18, with D unclear. Material: PBMCs or a T cell subset sorted from them (not recorded which). The receptor was isolated from a man aged 18-30 years who had mild COVID-19 (a few samples of this study predate the infection). Cell type and time point are not known. The CDR3 spells CASSPQDPSTDTQYF. The CDR3 bases are TGTGCCAGCTCACCACAGGACCCAAGCACAGATACGCAGTATTTT.